The 14 T cell receptor beta chains below all came from one sample that was sequenced in a study of blood T cell repertoires in COVID-19. Repertoires were generated with immunoSEQ multiplex PCR, while TCRdb's copy carries only in-frame clones and drops some. The table shows about 400,000 clones, with roughly 90% occurring only once. Sequencing input: peripheral blood. These receptors were obtained from a man aged 40-49 years with acute or convalescent COVID-19.

This chain joins TRBV6-1 and TRBJ2-5, with 12 bases lining up with TRBD1. After removal of 4 bases from V and 2 bases from J, the junction contained 8 bases not matched to a gene. The CDR3 contains 17 residues. Germline V lookup: CDR1 MNHNS, CDR2 SASEGT. CDR3 loop: CASSVGQGAVGQETQYF. CDR3 bases: TGTGCCAGCAGTGTGGGACAGGGGGCCGTTGGGCAAGAGACCCAGTACTTC.

V and J are TRBV7-2 and TRBJ1-2; a possible D gene is TRBD1 (5 bases). The CDR3 runs to 13 residues. Trimming removed 2 bases from V and 8 bases from J, with 12 bases in between. Germline loops: CDR1 SGHTA, CDR2 FQGNSA. The CDR3: CASSLRQGGGYTF. DNA of the CDR3: TGTGCCAGCAGCTTACGTCAGGGTGGCGGCTACACCTTC.

The chain joins TRBV21-1 to TRBJ1-4. TRBV21-1 is labeled a pseudogene. This CDR3 spans 13 amino acids. The CDR3 nucleotides read TGTGCCAGCAGCTCCTACGGGAACGAAAAACTGTTTTTT. It translates to CASSSYGNEKLFF.

This clone is a singleton in its sample. The chain recombines TRBV6-5 with TRBJ2-6; D call uncertain. V was clipped by 7 bases and J by 0 bases, with 10 bases between them. Germline values: CDR1 MNHEY, CDR2 SVGAGI. The CDR3 has 15 residues. For the CDR3, the DNA is TGTGCCAGCATGAGGTCCTACTCTGGGGCCAACGTCCTGACTTTC. As protein: CASMRSYSGANVLTF.

The chain employs TRBV5-5 and TRBJ1-1, with D maybe TRBD1 (6 bases). Deletions cut 4 bases from V and 0 bases from J, with 10 bases between. The germline V gene encodes CDR1 SGHKS and CDR2 YYEKEE (reference sequence). The CDR3 is 14 residues long. CDR3 nucleotides: TGTGCCAGCAGCCCGGGACATTTGAACACTGAAGCTTTCTTT. Its translation is CASSPGHLNTEAFF.

J is TRBJ1-6 and V is TRBV4-1, with 7 bases lining up with TRBD1. J was trimmed by 6 bases and V by 0 bases; bases with no gene match: 5. The CDR3 has 16 residues. The germline CDR1 and CDR2 sequences are MGHRA and YSYEKL. The CDR3 bases are TGCGCCAGCAGCCAAGAATGGGGGACAGCTAATTCACCCCTCCACTTT. Translated, it gives CASSQEWGTANSPLHF.

This chain joins TRBV19 and TRBJ2-7, with a tentative D call TRBD2 (6 bases). Trimming left V 6 bases short and J 1 base short, with 13 bases between. The CDR3 spans 14 residues. CDR1 and CDR2 (germline): LNHDA, SQIVND (reference sequence). CDR3 in DNA: TGTGCCAGTAGCCCGGGACTGACGTCCTACGAGCAGTACTTC. This sequence encodes CASSPGLTSYEQYF.

The sample holds one count of this clone. This chain connects TRBV5-4 to TRBJ1-3; the D is unclear. V was cut by 4 bases and J by 4 bases, with 9 bases left in between. CDR1 and CDR2 from the germline V gene are SGHNT and YYREEE (reference sequence). The CDR3 is 13 residues long. CDR3 in DNA: TGTGCCAGCAGCCTTCCTGGCGGAAACACCATATATTTT. It translates to CASSLPGGNTIYF.

This chain connects TRBV7-3 to TRBJ2-1, with 11 bases lining up with TRBD2. V gave up 5 bases and J gave up 5 bases; unmatched junction bases: 8. This CDR3 region has 16 residues. The V gene's germline CDR1 is SGHTA and CDR2 FQGTGA. The chain's CDR3 is CASSPWGTSGNNEQFF. Here the CDR3 DNA reads TGTGCCAGCAGCCCCTGGGGGACTAGCGGTAACAATGAGCAGTTCTTC.

The genes are TRBV27 and TRBJ2-7; 10 bases agree with TRBD1. This CDR3 has 16 residues. Germline V gene sequence: CDR1 MNHEY, CDR2 SMNVEV (reference sequence). The V segment lost 6 bases and the J segment 5 bases; nucleotides outside the gene matches: 13. The CDR3, as DNA: TGTGCCAGCAGAACATACTACCGGGACAGGGGACACGAGCAGTACTTC. It specifies CASRTYYRDRGHEQYF.

As DNA, the CDR3 is TGTGCCAGCAGCTTGGCCTTTGGACAGAAGGTTTGGGATACGCAGTATTTT. Its translation is CASSLAFGQKVWDTQYF. The rearrangement uses TRBV5-5 and TRBJ2-3; tentatively, D is TRBD1 (6 bases). Looked up from germline, CDR1 is SGHKS and CDR2 is YYEKEE (reference sequence). This CDR3 contains 17 residues. Between the trimmed V and J ends, which lost 0 bases and 6 bases, there was a span of 20 bases.

The chain recombines TRBV5-1 with TRBJ1-6; 12 bases agree with TRBD1. CDR3 size: 15 residues. CDR1 SGHRS and CDR2 YFSETQ come from the germline V gene. Unmatched junction bases numbered 6, after V lost 4 bases and J lost 10 bases. The CDR3 DNA follows: TGCGCCAGCAGCCCCGGGACAGGGGGCGGGTCACCCCTCCACTTT. Translation gives CASSPGTGGGSPLHF. Full variable domain (rest looked up from reference TRBV5-1 and TRBJ1-6): KAGVTQTPRYLIKTRGQQVTLSCSPISGHRSVSWYQQTPGQGLQFLFEYFSETQRNKGNFPGRFSGRQFSNSRSEMNVSTLELGDSALYLCASSPGTGGGSPLHFGNGTRLTVT.

The rearrangement links TRBV6-1 to TRBJ2-7; D possibly corresponds to TRBD1 (5 bases). The CDR3 contains 14 residues. CDR1 and CDR2 from the germline V gene are MNHNS and SASEGT. V lost 2 bases to trimming and J lost 3 bases, with 11 bases between them. Here the CDR3 DNA reads TGTGCCAGCAGTGAACAGGGTATTGGCTACGAGCAGTACTTC. Its protein product is CASSEQGIGYEQYF.

The gene calls are TRBV29-1 and TRBJ2-5, with 7 bases fitting TRBD1. Germline-derived CDR1 and CDR2 are SQVTM and ANQGSEA. With V trimmed by 7 bases and J by 5 bases, 7 bases remained unmatched. The CDR3 loop spans 12 amino acids. In DNA form, the CDR3 reads TGCAGCGGGCGACAGGGTTTTGAGACCCAGTACTTC. Encoded protein: CSGRQGFETQYF.